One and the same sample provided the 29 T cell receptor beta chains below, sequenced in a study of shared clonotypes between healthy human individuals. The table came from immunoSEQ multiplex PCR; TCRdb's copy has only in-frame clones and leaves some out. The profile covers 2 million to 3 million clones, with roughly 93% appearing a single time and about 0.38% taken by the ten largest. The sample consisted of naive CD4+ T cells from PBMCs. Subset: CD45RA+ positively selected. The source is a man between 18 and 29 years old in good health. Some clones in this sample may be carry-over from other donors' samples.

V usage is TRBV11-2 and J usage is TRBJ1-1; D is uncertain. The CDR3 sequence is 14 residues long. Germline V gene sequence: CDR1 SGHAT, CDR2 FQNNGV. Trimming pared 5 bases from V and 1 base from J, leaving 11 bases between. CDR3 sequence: CASSALGGNTEAFF. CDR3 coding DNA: TGTGCCAGCAGCGCTCTTGGTGGGAACACTGAAGCTTTCTTT.

The CDR3 spells CASSSRDGHSNQPQHF. DNA of the CDR3: TGTGCCAGTAGTTCCCGTGATGGCCACAGCAATCAGCCCCAGCATTTT. V is TRBV19 and J is TRBJ1-5, with unresolved D. The germline V gene encodes CDR1 LNHDA and CDR2 SQIVND (reference sequence). Deletions cut 5 bases from V and 1 base from J, with 15 bases between. The CDR3 totals 16 residues. The full variable domain, rest sourced from reference TRBV19 and TRBJ1-5, is DGGITQSPKYLFRKEGQNVTLSCEQNLNHDAMYWYRQDPGQGLRLIYYSQIVNDFQKGDIAEGYSVSREKKESFPLTVTSAQKNPTAFYLCASSSRDGHSNQPQHFGDGTRLSIL.

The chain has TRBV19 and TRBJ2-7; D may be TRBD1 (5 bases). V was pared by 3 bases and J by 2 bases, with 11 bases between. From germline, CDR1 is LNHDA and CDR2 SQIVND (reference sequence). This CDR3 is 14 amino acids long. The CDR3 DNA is TGTGCCAGTAGTATTGCAGGACAAGCCTACGAGCAGTACTTC. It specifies CASSIAGQAYEQYF.

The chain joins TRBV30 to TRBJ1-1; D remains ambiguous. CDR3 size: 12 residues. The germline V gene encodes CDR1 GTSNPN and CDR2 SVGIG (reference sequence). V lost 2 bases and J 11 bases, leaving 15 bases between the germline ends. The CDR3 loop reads CAWSLPISRAFF. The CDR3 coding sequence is TGTGCCTGGAGTCTCCCCATTTCGCGGGCTTTCTTT.

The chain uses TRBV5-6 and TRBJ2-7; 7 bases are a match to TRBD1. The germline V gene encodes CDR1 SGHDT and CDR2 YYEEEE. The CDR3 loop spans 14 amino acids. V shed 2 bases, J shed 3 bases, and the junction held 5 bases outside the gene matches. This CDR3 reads CASSFGQAYYEQYF. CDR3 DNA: TGTGCCAGCAGCTTCGGACAGGCGTACTACGAGCAGTACTTC. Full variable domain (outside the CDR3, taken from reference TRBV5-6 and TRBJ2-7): DAGVTQSPTHLIKTRGQQVTLRCSPKSGHDTVSWYQQALGQGPQFIFQYYEEEERQRGNFPDRFSGHQFPNYSSELNVNALLLGDSALYLCASSFGQAYYEQYFGPGTRLTVT.

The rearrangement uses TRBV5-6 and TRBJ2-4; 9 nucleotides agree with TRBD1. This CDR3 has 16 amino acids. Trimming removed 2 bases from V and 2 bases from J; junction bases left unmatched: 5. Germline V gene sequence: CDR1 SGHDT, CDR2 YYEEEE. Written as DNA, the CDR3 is TGTGCCAGCAGCTTAGGGACAGGGAATCCCAAAAACATTCAGTACTTC. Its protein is CASSLGTGNPKNIQYF.

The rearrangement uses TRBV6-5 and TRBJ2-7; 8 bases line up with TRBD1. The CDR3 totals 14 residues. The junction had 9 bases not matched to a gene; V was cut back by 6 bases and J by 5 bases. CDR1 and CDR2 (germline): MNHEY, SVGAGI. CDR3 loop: CASSSRQGRHEQYF. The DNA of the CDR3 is TGTGCCAGCAGCTCCAGACAGGGGAGACACGAGCAGTACTTC.

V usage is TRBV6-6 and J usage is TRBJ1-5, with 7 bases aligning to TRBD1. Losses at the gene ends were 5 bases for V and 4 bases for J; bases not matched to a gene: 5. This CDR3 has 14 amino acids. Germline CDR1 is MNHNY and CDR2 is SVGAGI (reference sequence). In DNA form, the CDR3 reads TGTGCCAGCAGTGACAGGGTCGGTAATCAGCCCCAGCATTTT. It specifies CASSDRVGNQPQHF.

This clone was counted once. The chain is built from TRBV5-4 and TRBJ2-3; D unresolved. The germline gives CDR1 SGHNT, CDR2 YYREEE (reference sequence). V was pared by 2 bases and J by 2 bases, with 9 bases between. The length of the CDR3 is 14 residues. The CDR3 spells CASSFRQITDTQYF. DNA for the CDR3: TGTGCCAGCAGCTTTCGGCAGATCACAGATACGCAGTATTTT. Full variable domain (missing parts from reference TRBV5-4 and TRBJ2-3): ETGVTQSPTHLIKTRGQQVTLRCSSQSGHNTVSWYQQALGQGPQFIFQYYREEENGRGNFPPRFSGLQFPNYSSELNVNALELDDSALYLCASSFRQITDTQYFGPGTRLTVL.

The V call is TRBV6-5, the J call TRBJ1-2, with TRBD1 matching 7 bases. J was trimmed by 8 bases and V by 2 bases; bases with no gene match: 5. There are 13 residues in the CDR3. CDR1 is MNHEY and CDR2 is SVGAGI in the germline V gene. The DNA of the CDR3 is TGTGCCAGCAGTTACCCGGGACAGCTAGGCTACACCTTC. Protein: CASSYPGQLGYTF.

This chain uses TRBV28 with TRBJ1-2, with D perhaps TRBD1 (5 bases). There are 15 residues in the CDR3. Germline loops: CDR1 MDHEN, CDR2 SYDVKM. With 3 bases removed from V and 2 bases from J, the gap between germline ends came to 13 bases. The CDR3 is CASSLRHRMNYGYTF. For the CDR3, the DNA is TGTGCCAGCAGTTTGAGACACAGGATGAACTATGGCTACACCTTC.

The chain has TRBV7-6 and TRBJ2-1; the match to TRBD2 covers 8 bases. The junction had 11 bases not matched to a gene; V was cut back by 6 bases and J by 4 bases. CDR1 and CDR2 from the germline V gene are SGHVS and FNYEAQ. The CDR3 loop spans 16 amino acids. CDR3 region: CASSTIAGRSYNEQFF. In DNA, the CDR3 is TGTGCCAGCAGTACCATAGCGGGACGGTCTTACAATGAGCAGTTCTTC.

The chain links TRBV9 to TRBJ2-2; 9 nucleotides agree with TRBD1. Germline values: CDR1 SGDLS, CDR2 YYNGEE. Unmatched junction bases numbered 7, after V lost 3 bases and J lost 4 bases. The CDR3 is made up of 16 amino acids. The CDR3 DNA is TGTGCCAGCAGCGCCCGGGACAGGGTACGCACCGGGGAGCTGTTTTTT. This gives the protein CASSARDRVRTGELFF.

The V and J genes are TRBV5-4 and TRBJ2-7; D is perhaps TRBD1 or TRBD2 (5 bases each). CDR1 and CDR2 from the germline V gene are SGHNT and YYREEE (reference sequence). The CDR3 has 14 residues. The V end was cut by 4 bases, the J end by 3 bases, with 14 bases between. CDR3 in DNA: TGTGCCAGCAGCCCCAGTGGGACCTACTACGAGCAGTACTTC. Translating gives CASSPSGTYYEQYF.

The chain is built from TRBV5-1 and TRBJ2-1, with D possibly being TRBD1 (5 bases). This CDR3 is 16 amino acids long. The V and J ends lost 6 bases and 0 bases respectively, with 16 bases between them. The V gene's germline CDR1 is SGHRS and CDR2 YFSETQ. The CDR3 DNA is TGCGCCAGCACCCGCTCGCAGGGAAGCTCCTACAATGAGCAGTTCTTC. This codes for CASTRSQGSSYNEQFF.

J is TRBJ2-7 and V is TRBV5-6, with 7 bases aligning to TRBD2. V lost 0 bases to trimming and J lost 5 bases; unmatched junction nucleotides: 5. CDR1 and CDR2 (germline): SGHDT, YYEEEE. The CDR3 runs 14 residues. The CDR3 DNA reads TGTGCCAGCAGCTTGGGGACTAGAGGGGACGAGCAGTACTTC. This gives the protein CASSLGTRGDEQYF.

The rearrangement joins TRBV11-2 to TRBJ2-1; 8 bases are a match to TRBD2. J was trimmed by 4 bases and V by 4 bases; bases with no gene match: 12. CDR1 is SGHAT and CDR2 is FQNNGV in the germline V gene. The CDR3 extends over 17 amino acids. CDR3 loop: CASSSRSGSGTYNEQFF. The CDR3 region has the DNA TGTGCCAGCAGCTCCCGTTCGGGTAGCGGGACTTACAATGAGCAGTTCTTC.

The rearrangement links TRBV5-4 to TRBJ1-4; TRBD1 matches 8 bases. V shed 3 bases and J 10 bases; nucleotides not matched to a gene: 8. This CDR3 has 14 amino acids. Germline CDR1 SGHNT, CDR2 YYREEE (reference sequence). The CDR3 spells CASSSDRELGKLFF. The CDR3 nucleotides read TGTGCCAGCAGCTCGGACAGGGAGTTGGGAAAACTGTTTTTT. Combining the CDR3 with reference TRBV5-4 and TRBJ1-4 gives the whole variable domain ETGVTQSPTHLIKTRGQQVTLRCSSQSGHNTVSWYQQALGQGPQFIFQYYREEENGRGNFPPRFSGLQFPNYSSELNVNALELDDSALYLCASSSDRELGKLFFGSGTQLSVL.

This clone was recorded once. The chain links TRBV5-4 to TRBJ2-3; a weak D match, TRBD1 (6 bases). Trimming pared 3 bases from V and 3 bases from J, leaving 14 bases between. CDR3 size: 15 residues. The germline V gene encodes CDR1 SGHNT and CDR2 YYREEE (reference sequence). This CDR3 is CASSWLGAVTDTQYF. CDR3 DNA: TGTGCCAGCAGCTGGCTGGGGGCAGTGACAGATACGCAGTATTTT.

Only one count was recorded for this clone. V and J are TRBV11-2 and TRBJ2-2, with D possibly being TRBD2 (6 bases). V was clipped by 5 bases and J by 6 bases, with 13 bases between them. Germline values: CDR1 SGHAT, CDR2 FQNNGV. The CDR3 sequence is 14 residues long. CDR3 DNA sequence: TGTGCCAGCAGCATCGGACTATCTCCCGGGGAGCTGTTTTTT. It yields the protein CASSIGLSPGELFF.

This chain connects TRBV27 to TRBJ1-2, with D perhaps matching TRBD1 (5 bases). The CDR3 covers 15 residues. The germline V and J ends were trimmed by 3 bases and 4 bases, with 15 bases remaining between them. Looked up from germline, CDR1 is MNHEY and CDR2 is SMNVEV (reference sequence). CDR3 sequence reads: CASSFSGRVGYGYTF. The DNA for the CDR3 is TGTGCCAGCAGTTTCTCCGGCAGGGTTGGCTATGGCTACACCTTC.

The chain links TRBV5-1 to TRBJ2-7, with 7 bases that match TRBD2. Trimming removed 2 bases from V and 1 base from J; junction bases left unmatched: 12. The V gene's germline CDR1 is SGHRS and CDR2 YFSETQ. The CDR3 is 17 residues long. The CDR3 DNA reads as TGCGCCAGCAGCTTCCCATTGGGAGGGGAGATGTCCTACGAGCAGTACTTC. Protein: CASSFPLGGEMSYEQYF.

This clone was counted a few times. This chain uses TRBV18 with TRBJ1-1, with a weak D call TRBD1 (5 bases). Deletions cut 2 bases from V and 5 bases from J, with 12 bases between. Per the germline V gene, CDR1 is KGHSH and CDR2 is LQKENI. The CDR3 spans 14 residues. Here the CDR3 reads CASSPGRAITEAFF. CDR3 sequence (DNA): TGTGCCAGCTCACCAGGCAGGGCCATAACTGAAGCTTTCTTT.

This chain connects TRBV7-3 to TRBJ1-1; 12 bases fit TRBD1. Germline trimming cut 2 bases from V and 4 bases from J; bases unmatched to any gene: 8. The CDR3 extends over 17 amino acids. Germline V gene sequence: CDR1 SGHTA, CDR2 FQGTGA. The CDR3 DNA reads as TGTGCCAGCAGCTTACTGGGACAGGGGGCCTTGGGCACTGAAGCTTTCTTT. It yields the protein CASSLLGQGALGTEAFF.

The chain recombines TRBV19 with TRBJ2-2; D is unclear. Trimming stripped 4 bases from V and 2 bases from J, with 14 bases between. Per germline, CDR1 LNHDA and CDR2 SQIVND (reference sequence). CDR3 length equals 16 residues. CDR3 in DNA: TGTGCCAGTAGTAAATACAACCCTCCTAACACCGGGGAGCTGTTTTTT. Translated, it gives CASSKYNPPNTGELFF. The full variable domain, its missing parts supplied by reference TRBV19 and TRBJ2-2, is DGGITQSPKYLFRKEGQNVTLSCEQNLNHDAMYWYRQDPGQGLRLIYYSQIVNDFQKGDIAEGYSVSREKKESFPLTVTSAQKNPTAFYLCASSKYNPPNTGELFFGEGSRLTVL.

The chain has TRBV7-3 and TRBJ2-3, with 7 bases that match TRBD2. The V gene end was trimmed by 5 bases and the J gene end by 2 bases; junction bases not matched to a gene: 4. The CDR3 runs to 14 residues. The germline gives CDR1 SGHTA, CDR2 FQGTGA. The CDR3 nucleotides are TGTGCCAGCAGCCCGCTAGCGGCCACAGATACGCAGTATTTT. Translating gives CASSPLAATDTQYF.

The CDR3 loop is CASSQGDRAEAFF. The CDR3 DNA follows: TGCGCCAGCAGCCAGGGGGATCGGGCTGAAGCTTTCTTT. The chain has TRBV5-1 and TRBJ1-1; 7 bases align to TRBD1. Unmatched junction bases numbered 6, after V lost 4 bases and J lost 6 bases. Germline CDR1 is SGHRS and CDR2 is YFSETQ. The CDR3 contains 13 residues.

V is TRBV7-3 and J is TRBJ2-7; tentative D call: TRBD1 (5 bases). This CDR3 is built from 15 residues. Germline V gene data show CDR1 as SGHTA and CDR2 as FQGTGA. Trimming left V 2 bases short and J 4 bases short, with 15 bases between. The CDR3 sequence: CASSLGVRGAYEQYF. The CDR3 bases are TGTGCCAGCAGCTTAGGTGTAAGGGGCGCGTACGAGCAGTACTTC.

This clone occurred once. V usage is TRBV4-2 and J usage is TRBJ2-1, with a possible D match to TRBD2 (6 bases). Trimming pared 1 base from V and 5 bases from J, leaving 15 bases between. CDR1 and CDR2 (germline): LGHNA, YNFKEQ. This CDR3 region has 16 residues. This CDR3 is CASSQVEGTADNEQFF. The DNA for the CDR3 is TGTGCCAGCAGCCAAGTCGAAGGGACTGCAGACAATGAGCAGTTCTTC.